Sequencing of this T cell receptor (beta chain) was carried out in a study of blood T cells in healthy people across ages. A sample-barcoded 5' primer and a J-beta primer mix were used in a second PCR of roughly 6 to 11 cycles. One entry per CDR3 protein results from TCRdb running MiXCR on the 5' RACE reads. The repertoire holds 1 million or so distinct CDR3 sequences, with 35% to 50% as singletons. V lost 6 bases, J lost 3 bases, and 12 bases lay in between. The CDR3 contains 13 residues. From germline, CDR1 is MNHEY and CDR2 SVGAGI. Source material: blood. V gene TRBV6-5 combines with J gene TRBJ2-7, with D perhaps matching TRBD1 (6 bases). The origin of this receptor is an older woman in good health. The CDR3 here is CASSRPTGYEQYF. The CDR3 nucleotides are TGTGCCAGCAGCCGCCCGACAGGCTACGAGCAGTACTTC.